Below, 2 T cell receptor beta chains from the same sample are listed, as sequenced in a study of regulatory T cells in long-lasting Graves disease (dated by TCRdb to the early 2020s). The library came from multiplex PCR. The run used an Illumina HiSeq 4000. CDR3 regions were amplified by Arm-PCR with iRepertoire HTBI primers to construct TCR beta libraries. The public sequencing data were trimmed at Q25 with fastp and processed into clonotypes with MiXCR by TCRdb, which kept only in-frame beta chains. Every distinct CDR3 protein forms one entry, paired with its most common genes and DNA. The sample table lists around 500,000 distinct CDR3 sequences, about 16% of them with a count of one. Around 25% of the sample comes from the top ten. The sample's time point label is to be understood as: newly diagnosed GD, antithyroid drugs for less than 3 months. For both TCR sequencing and RNA sequencing, RNA was extracted from PBMCs using TRIzol.

These same data were also listed under a study on T cells in Graves' hyperthyroidism and ophthalmopathy.

The sample here was peripheral blood mononuclear cells (PBMCs), taken at new diagnosis, from a patient treated with antithyroid drugs. All receptors come from a woman aged 35 to 59 with Graves disease. Donor details come from another sample of the same person, matched by shared clones.

This clonotype showed up many times. This chain links TRBV7-3 with TRBJ2-1; 9 positions match TRBD2. The CDR3 extends over 16 amino acids. V gave up 5 bases and J gave up 5 bases; unmatched junction bases: 10. Germline assignment: CDR1 SGHTA and CDR2 FQGTGA. The CDR3 reads CASSPLRGGLHNEQFF. CDR3 in DNA: TGTGCCAGCAGCCCACTGCGGGGGGGCCTCCACAATGAGCAGTTCTTC.

This clonotype was picked up a small number of times. The chain couples TRBV19 to TRBJ2-2; perhaps TRBD1 as D (5 bases). The length of the CDR3 is 13 residues. V was shortened by 6 bases and J by 6 bases, with 11 bases between the two germline ends. CDR1 LNHDA and CDR2 SQIVND come from the germline V gene (reference sequence). This CDR3 is CASRNQGAGELFF. The CDR3 bases are TGTGCCAGTAGGAACCAGGGTGCCGGGGAGCTGTTTTTT.